A single T cell receptor (beta chain) is shown here with its context. There is no known antigen for this receptor. The record has no base qualities; no much larger clone is one base away. The cohort comprised fewer than 700 healthy bone marrow donors. All cohort members were sampled while nominally healthy, although unrecorded immune exposures were likely present. The donor tested CMV seropositive and was one of the 289 seropositive cohort members. Every donor gave a peripheral blood sample, and the peripheral blood mononuclear cells from that sample were used for TCR beta sequencing. Genomic DNA was extracted from the blood cell samples with the Qiagen DNeasy Blood Extraction Kit. Library construction relied on the immunoSEQ multiplex PCR assay. For the multiplex PCR, a mixture combining 60 forward primers for TCR Vbeta segments and 13 reverse primers for TCR Jbeta segments was used. The CDR3 region of rearranged TCR beta genes was amplified from genomic DNA by a multiplex PCR assay. Amplified TCR beta libraries were sequenced as 87-base-pair reads on the Illumina HiSeq System. The original methods were these. A later analysis counted tens of millions of unique TCR beta chains across the 670 or so repertoires, and about 10 million of these chains were shared by at least two donors. A nearest-neighbor algorithm error-corrected the raw reads and collapsed the reads into unique sequences, merging closely related sequences to remove PCR and sequencing errors. Alignment of CDR3 sequences to IMGT reference sequences was used to assign V, D and J gene segments. For a sequence to be retained, a match of at least six nucleotides to both a V gene segment and a J gene segment was required. A rearrangement counted as productive if the CDR3 had no stop codons and remained in frame with V and J, and every other rearrangement counted as non-productive. CDR3 was defined according to IMGT convention as the region running from the second conserved V-encoded cysteine to the conserved J-encoded phenylalanine. The earlier analysis of a few hundred of the donors excluded sequences that lacked an unambiguous match to a single V gene segment. An earlier analysis of several hundred of the donors called V segments functional above 56.7% productive rearrangements and segregating when the between-donor standard deviation exceeded 5%. To diagnose cytomegalovirus status from the catalog of TCR beta chain sequences, a statistical classification framework was built. In a later analysis, V and J genes were assigned by comparing TCR nucleotide sequences against IMGT/GENE-DB human TR gene sequences. In a later analysis, CDR3 sequences and most-parsimonious VDJ recombination scenarios were assigned using the TCRdist pipeline. In a later analysis, each TCR beta chain was defined by its CDR3 amino acid sequence together with its V-gene family, and reads lacking a unique V-gene family were excluded. In a later analysis, 550 to 650 highly shared, low-generation-probability nucleotide sequences were removed to address suspected cross-contamination and a sequencing artifact. In a later analysis, a clonal expansion index for each public chain was calculated from normalized within-repertoire ranks of inferred template counts. In a later analysis, generation probabilities were computed using a VDJ recombination model fitted to out-of-frame rearrangements, and the results were checked against IGoR. A later analysis scored TCR-TCR, TCR-HLA and TCR-CMV co-occurrence with hypergeometric tests, applying a repertoire-size bias correction to TCR pairs. False discovery rates were estimated in a later analysis by permuting HLA or CMV assignments 20 times. In a later analysis, co-occurring TCRs were grouped using DBSCAN, with TCRdist sequence similarity added in when clustering inside HLA-allele-positive subsets. Co-occurrence clustering excluded repertoires with fewer than 30,000 or more than 120,000 public chains, plus five with anomalous nucleotide sharing. In TCRdb, the immuneACCESS table is reduced to in-frame sequences with V and J assigned. These tables do not hold every clone; where another copy was compared, an unresolved V gene accounts for under half, and the others remain unexplained. V and J calls and clone size are as listed in that table; D and trimming were resolved from the DNA. The sample contains approximately 300,000 clones, approximately 84% of them found a single time. The top ten constitute about 2% of the sample.

The entry originates in a study of cytomegalovirus exposure and HLA in healthy donors (dated by TCRdb to about 2017). Regarding the research as a whole: An earlier analysis of roughly 500 of the donors reported 276 Gb of sequence data and 100 million to 140 million unique TCR beta sequences from 150 million to 200 million T cells. Roughly 300 gigabases of sequencing data and approximately 85 million unique TCR sequences were included in an early release covering about 620 HLA-typed donors. The genetic ancestry cluster associated with self-reported Caucasian donors included around four fifths of the approximately 400 genotyped donors. The study aimed to test whether cataloging public T cell receptors could reveal signatures of past pathogen exposure. The T cell repertoires of 666 subjects were profiled by immunosequencing and related to cytomegalovirus serostatus. Besides the first cohort of 550 to 750 subjects, a separate validation cohort made up of over 95 different subjects was used. To predict cytomegalovirus infection status, the study brought together high-throughput TCR immunosequencing, statistical association of individual TCRs with disease status, and machine learning. In a later analysis, previously published TCR beta repertoires from hundreds of donors were re-analyzed and high-resolution HLA genotyping was added so that TCR occurrence patterns could be studied. The later analysis used no new phenotypic data to find candidate immune exposures, relying instead on TCR beta sequences and their occurrence across donors. To decide whether each TCR beta V gene segment behaved as functional or pseudogenic, an earlier analysis of several hundred of the donors relied on high-throughput TCR beta sequencing. Donor age, sex, ethnicity and CMV serostatus were collected together with the repertoire data. A later genetic analysis used genome-wide SNP genotypes for about 60% of the roughly 670 donors, treating that subset as a discovery cohort. All discovery cohort repertoires had been generated using a single sequencing platform. HLA typing included class I and class II loci at four-digit resolution. Typing coverage varied by locus: roughly 629-630 donors for A, B, C, DRB1 and DQB1; about 520 for DQA1; around 610 for DPA1; roughly 450 for DPB1. Roughly five DR-DQ haplotypes were treated as single units for association and clustering because of strong linkage in the cohort. Among under 450 genotyped donors of the cohort, an average of 235,054 unique TCR beta nucleotide sequences were sequenced per donor, roughly 20% of them non-productive.

Trimming accounts for 5 bases at V and 2 bases at J, while the number of junction bases matched to no gene is 3. Spanning cysteine to phenylalanine, the CDR3 consists of 15 amino acids. Here the CDR3 DNA is all that survives: 45 bases in frame from base 1. Via the germline V gene, CDR1 is MDHEN and CDR2 SYDVKM. The investigation overall reported the following: The earlier analysis of fewer than 750 of the donors excluded around 17 rarely observed V segments, including chromosome 9 orphons, because counts were too low. Most TCR sequences were observed very rarely across donors, whereas some public TCRs were present in many individuals. A later analysis reported that several top co-occurrence clusters appeared linked to parvovirus B19, influenza, CMV and Epstein-Barr virus. The presence/absence analyses assumed that sequencing depth was roughly uniform across donors, and that assumption may not be true. HLA typing was unavailable for some donors at each locus, so association tests used only the typed subset. For the cohort, immune exposure information was limited to CMV serostatus. The classifier was reported to diagnose cytomegalovirus status with high specificity and sensitivity in both the original cohort and the validation cohort. In a later analysis, HLA-associated TCR beta chains were found to be more clonally expanded and to have lower generation probabilities than equally common non-associated chains. A later analysis found that TCR association rates varied across HLA loci, with DRB1 alleles showing the most associated TCRs and HLA-C alleles the fewest. In this cohort, only TCR beta chains were sequenced, and detectable features were limited by the absence of alpha or paired-chain data. A later genetic analysis reported fewer N-insertions in productive TCRs among donors in an Asian-associated ancestry cluster than the roughly 620-donor mean. A cluster of highly shared sequence variants was judged likely to represent a technical artifact of the sequencing pipeline. The study gave a list of 150 to 200 TCR beta chains associated with cytomegalovirus. Strong co-occurrence of HLA alleles, especially DR and DQ, made assigning TCR associations to individual alleles difficult. It was suggested by the authors that the approach could potentially be generalized to other disease states and immunological phenotypes. V-gene and J-gene trimming of TCR beta chains was associated with a missense DCLRE1C variant in a later genetic analysis, and the association was replicated in an independent cohort. Some IMGT-functional V segments, including TRBV6-2 and TRBV6-3, could not be told apart with the 87-base-pair reads, so those segments were excluded. In a later analysis, some 18,000 TCR beta sequences were associated with specific HLA alleles at a false discovery rate of 0.05. In vitro tests confirmed that a few of the cytomegalovirus-associated TCR beta chains recognize cytomegalovirus antigens. A later analysis found that most CMV-associated TCR beta chains appeared HLA-restricted, with HLA associations seemingly driven largely by CMV exposure. In an earlier analysis of fewer than 750 of the donors, most TCR beta V segments were observed in productive rearrangements about 87% or about 30% of the time, broadly matching IMGT annotations. Linkage disequilibrium might explain the correlated functional status among segregating V segments, but an unknown experimental factor could not be ruled out. A further reported finding was that TCR beta sequences accurately predicted the HLA-A and HLA-B alleles for most subjects in the first cohort.

Material for sequencing was PBMCs. Recombination joined TRBV28 with TRBJ1-5; 10 middle bases align to TRBD1. This TCR derives from a woman aged 40 to 50 in good health and CMV-seropositive. Here the CDR3 is given as CASSPGTGGNQPQHF. The sequenced DNA: TGTGCCAGCAGTCCCGGGACAGGGGGCAATCAGCCCCAGCATTTT.